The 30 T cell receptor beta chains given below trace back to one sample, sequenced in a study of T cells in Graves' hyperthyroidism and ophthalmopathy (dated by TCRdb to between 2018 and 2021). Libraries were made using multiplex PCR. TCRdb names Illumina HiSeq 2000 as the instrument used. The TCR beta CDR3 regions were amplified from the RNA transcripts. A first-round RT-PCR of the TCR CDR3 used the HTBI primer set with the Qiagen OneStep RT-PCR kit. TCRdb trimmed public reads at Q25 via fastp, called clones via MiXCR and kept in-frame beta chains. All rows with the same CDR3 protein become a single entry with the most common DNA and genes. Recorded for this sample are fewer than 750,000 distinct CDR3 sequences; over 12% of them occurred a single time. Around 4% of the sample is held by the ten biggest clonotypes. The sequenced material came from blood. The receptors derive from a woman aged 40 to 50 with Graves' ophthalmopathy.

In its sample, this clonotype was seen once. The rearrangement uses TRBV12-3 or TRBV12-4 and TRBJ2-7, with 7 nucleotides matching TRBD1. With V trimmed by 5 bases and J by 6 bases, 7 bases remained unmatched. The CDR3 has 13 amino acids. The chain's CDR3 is CASSPYRGSEQYF. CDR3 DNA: TGTGCCAGCAGTCCGTACAGGGGAAGCGAGCAGTACTTC.

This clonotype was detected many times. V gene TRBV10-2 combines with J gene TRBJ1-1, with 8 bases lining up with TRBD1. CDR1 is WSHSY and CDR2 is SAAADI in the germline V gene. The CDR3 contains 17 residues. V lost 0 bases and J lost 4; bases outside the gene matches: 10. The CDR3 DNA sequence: TGCGCCAGCAGTGAGTCTGCACAAACCGGGACAGGCACTGAAGCTTTCTTT. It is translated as CASSESAQTGTGTEAFF.

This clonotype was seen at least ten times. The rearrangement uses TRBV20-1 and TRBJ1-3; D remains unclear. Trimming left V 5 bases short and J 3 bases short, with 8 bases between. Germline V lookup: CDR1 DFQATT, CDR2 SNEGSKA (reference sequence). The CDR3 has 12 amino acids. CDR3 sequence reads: CSALGHGNTIYF. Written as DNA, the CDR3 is TGCAGTGCTCTAGGCCATGGAAACACCATATATTTT.

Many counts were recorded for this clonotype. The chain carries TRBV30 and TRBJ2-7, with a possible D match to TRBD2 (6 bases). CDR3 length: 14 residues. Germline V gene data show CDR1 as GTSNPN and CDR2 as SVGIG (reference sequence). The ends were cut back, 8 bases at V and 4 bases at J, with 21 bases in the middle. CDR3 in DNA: TGTGCCGGAACGACCGGGACTCCGGGTTACGAGCAGTACTTC. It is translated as CAGTTGTPGYEQYF.

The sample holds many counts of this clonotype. CDR3 sequence: CATPTDSGNTIYF. As DNA, the CDR3 is TGTGCCACCCCGACGGACTCTGGAAACACCATATATTTT. This chain joins TRBV6-1 and TRBJ1-3; D is unclear. Germline V gene data show CDR1 as MNHNS and CDR2 as SASEGT. Trimming pared 10 bases from V and 0 bases from J, leaving 10 bases between. The CDR3 has 13 residues.

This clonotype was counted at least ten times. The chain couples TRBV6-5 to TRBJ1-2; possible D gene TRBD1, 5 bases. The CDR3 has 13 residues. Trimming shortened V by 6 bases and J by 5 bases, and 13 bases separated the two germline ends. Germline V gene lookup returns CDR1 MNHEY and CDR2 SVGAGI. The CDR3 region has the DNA TGTGCCAGCAGACCTGCAGGGATATATGGCTACACCTTC. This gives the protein CASRPAGIYGYTF.

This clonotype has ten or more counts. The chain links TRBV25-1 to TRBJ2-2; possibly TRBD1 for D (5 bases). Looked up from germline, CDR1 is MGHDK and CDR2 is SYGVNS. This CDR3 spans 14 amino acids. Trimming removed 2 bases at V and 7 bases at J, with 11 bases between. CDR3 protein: CASSEGSGLGELFF. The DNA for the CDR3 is TGTGCCAGCAGTGAAGGGTCAGGGCTCGGGGAGCTGTTTTTT.

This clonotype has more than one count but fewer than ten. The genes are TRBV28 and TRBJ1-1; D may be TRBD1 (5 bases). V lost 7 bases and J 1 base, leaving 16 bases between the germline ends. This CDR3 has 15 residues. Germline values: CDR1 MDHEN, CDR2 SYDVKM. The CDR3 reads CASNRGGDSNTEAFF. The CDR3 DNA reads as TGTGCCAGCAACCGTGGGGGGGACTCGAACACTGAAGCTTTCTTT.

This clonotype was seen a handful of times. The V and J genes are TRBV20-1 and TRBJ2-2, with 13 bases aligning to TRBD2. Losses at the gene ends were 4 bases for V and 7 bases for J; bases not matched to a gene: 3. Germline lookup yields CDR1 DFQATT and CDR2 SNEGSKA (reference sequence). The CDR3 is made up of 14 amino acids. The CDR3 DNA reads TGCAGTGCTATTAGGACTAGCGGGAGCGGGGAGCTGTTTTTT. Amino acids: CSAIRTSGSGELFF.

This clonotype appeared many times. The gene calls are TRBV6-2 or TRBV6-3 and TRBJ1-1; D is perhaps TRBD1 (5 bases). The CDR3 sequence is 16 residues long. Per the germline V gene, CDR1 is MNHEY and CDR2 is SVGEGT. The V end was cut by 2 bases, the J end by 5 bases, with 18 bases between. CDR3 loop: CASSYAGGGGGTEAFF. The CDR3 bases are TGTGCCAGCAGTTACGCCGGCGGGGGTGGGGGGACTGAAGCTTTCTTT.

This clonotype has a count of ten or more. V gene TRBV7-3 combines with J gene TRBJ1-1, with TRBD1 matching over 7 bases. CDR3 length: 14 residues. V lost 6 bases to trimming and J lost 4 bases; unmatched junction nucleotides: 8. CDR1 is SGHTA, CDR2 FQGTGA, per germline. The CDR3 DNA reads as TGTGCCAGCAGGATCGGGACAGTGGGCACTGAAGCTTTCTTT. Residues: CASRIGTVGTEAFF.

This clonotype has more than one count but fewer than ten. CDR3 in amino acids: CASGRESYEQYF. As DNA, the CDR3 is TGTGCCAGCGGGAGGGAGTCCTACGAGCAGTACTTC. The V call is TRBV2, the J call TRBJ2-7; 7 bases line up with TRBD2. Germline-derived CDR1 and CDR2 are SNHLY and FYNNEI. Unmatched junction bases numbered 2, after V lost 8 bases and J lost 1 base. The CDR3 has 12 amino acids.

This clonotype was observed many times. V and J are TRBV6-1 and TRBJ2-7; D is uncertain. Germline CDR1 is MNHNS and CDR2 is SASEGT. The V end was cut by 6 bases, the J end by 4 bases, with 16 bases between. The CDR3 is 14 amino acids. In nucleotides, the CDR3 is TGTGCCAGCAGCCCACGCCCAACCTTATACGAGCAGTACTTC. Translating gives CASSPRPTLYEQYF.

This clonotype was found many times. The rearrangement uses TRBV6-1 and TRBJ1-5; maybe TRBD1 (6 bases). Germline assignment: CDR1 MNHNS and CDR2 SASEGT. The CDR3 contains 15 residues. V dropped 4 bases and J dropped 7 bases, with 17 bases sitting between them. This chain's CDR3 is CASSAYRDVGQPQHF. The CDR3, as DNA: TGTGCCAGCAGTGCTTACAGGGATGTGGGGCAGCCCCAGCATTTT.

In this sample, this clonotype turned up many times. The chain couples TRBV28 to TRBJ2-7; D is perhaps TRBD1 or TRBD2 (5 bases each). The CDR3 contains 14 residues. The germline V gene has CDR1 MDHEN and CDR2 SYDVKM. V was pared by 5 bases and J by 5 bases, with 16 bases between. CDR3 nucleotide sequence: TGTGCCAGCAGTCCGACCGAGGGGATAGACGAGCAGTACTTC. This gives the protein CASSPTEGIDEQYF. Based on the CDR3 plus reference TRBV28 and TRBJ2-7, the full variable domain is DVKVTQSSRYLVKRTGEKVFLECVQDMDHENMFWYRQDPGLGLRLIYFSYDVKMKEKGDIPEGYSVSREKKERFSLILESASTNQTSMYLCASSPTEGIDEQYFGPGTRLTVT.

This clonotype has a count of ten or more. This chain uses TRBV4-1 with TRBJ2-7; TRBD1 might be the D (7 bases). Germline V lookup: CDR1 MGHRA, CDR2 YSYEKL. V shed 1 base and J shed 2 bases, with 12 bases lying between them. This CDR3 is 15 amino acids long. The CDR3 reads CASSQGAGQTYEQYF. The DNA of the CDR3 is TGCGCCAGCAGCCAAGGGGCGGGACAGACCTACGAGCAGTACTTC.

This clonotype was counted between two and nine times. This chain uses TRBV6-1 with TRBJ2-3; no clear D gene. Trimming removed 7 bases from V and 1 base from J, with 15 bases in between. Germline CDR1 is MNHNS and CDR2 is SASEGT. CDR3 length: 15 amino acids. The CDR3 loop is CASNPTPPRTDTQYF. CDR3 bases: TGTGCCAGCAACCCGACCCCTCCGCGCACAGATACGCAGTATTTT.

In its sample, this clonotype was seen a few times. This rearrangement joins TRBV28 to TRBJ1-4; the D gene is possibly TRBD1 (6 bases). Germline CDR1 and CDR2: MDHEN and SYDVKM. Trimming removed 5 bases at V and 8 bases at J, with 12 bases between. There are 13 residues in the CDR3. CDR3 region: CASSVRGGEKLFF. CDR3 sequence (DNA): TGTGCCAGCAGTGTCAGGGGAGGGGAAAAACTGTTTTTT. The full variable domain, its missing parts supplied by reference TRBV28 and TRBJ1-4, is DVKVTQSSRYLVKRTGEKVFLECVQDMDHENMFWYRQDPGLGLRLIYFSYDVKMKEKGDIPEGYSVSREKKERFSLILESASTNQTSMYLCASSVRGGEKLFFGSGTQLSVL.

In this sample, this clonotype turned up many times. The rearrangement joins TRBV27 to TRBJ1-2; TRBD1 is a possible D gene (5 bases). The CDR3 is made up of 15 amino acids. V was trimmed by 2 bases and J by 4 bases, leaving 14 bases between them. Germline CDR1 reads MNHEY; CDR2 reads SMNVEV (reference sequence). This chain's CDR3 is CASSLGWGSSYGYTF. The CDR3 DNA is TGTGCCAGCAGTTTAGGGTGGGGCAGCTCCTATGGCTACACCTTC.

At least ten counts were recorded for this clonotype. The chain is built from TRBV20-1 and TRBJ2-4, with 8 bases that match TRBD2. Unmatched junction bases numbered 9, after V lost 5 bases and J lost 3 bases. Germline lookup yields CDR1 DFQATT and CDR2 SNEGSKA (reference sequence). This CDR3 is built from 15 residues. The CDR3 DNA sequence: TGCAGTGCTCTTATCGCGGGAGGCGGCAAAAACATTCAGTACTTC. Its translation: CSALIAGGGKNIQYF.

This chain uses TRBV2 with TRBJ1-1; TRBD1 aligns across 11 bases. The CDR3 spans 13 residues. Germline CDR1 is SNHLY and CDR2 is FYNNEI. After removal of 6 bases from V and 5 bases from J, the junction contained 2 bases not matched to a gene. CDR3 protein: CASRDRGHTEAFF. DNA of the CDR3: TGTGCCAGCAGGGACAGGGGGCATACTGAAGCTTTCTTT. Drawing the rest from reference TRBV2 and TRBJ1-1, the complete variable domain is EPEVTQTPSHQVTQMGQEVILRCVPISNHLYFYWYRQILGQKVEFLVSFYNNEISEKSEIFDDQFSVERPDGSNFTLKIRSTKLEDSAMYFCASRDRGHTEAFFGQGTRLTVV.

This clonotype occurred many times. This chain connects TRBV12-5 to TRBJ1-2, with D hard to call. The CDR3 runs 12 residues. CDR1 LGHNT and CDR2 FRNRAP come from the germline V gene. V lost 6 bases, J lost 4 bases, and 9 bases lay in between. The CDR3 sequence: CASGLDGYGYTF. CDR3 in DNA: TGTGCTAGTGGGCTGGACGGCTATGGCTACACCTTC.

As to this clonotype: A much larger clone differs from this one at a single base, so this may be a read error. CDR3 loop: CARRLFGGDYSNQPQHF. DNA of the CDR3: TGTGCCAGGAGACTGTTCGGGGGAGACTATAGCAATCAGCCCCAGCATTTT. This chain links TRBV6-1 with TRBJ1-5; D is possibly TRBD1 (5 bases). This CDR3 is built from 17 residues. From germline, CDR1 is MNHNS and CDR2 SASEGT. V shed 9 bases and J shed 0 bases, with 21 bases lying between them.

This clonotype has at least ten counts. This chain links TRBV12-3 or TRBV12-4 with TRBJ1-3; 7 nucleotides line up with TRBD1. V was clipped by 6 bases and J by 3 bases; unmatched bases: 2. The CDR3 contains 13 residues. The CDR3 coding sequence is TGTGCCAGCAGGGGGACAGATGGAAACACCATATATTTT. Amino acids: CASRGTDGNTIYF.

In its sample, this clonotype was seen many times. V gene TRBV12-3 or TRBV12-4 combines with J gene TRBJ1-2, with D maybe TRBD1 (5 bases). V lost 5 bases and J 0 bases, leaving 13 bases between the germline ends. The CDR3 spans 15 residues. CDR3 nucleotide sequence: TGTGCCAGCAGTCGTTCGGGGGAAACTAACTATGGCTACACCTTC. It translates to CASSRSGETNYGYTF.

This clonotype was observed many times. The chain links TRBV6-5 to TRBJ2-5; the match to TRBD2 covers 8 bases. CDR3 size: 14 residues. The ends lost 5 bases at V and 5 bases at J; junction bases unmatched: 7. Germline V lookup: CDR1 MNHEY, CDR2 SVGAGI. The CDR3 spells CASSPPGGGETQYF. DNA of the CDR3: TGTGCCAGCAGTCCCCCCGGGGGGGGGGAGACCCAGTACTTC.

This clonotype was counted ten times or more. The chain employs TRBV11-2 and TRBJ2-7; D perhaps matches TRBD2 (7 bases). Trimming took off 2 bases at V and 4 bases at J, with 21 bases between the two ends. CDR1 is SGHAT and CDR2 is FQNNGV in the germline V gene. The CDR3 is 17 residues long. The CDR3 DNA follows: TGTGCCAGCAGCTTACTAGGGGGGGGAACGCGGTCGTACGAGCAGTACTTC. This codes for CASSLLGGGTRSYEQYF.

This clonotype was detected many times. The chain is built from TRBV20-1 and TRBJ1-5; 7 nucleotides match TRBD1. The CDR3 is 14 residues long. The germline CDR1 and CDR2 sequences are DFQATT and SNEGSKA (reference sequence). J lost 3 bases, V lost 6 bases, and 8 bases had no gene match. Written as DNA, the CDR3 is TGCAGTGCGACCGGGGACAGCCTCAATCAGCCCCAGCATTTT. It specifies CSATGDSLNQPQHF.

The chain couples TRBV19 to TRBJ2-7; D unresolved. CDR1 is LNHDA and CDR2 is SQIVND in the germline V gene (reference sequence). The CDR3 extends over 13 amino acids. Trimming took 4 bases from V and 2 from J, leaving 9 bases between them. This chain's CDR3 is CASSTAAAYEQYF. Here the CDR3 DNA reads TGTGCCAGTAGTACGGCGGCCGCCTACGAGCAGTACTTC.

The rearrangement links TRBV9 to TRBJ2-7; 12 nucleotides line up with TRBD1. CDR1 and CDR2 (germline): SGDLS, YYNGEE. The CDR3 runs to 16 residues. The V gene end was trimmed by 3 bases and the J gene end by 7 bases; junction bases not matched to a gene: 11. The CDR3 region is CASSAPTGQGAREQYF. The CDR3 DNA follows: TGTGCCAGCAGCGCGCCCACGGGACAGGGGGCTCGTGAGCAGTACTTC.